The rows below give T cell receptor beta chains drawn from one sample of a study of response to subunit inactivated influenza vaccine. One entry per CDR3 protein, called by TCRdb with MiXCR from the RT-PCR reads. Among around 480,000 distinct CDR3 sequences listed, approximately 9.9% were seen once. This material consisted of PBMCs from blood, taken around seven weeks after vaccination. The receptors derive from a man aged 50-60 years who received an inactivated influenza vaccine. Each CDR3 is given with its conserved first and last residue. D genes are given only for firm matches. Size is omitted from some rows. Given values are once, few, many or a class for expanded clones.

d_gene: -; j_gene: TRBJ2-7; abundance: -; v_gene: TRBV7-9; CDR3nt: TGTGCCAGCAGCCTCGACTACCCCTCCTACGAGCAGTACTTC; CDR3aa: CASSLDYPSYEQYF
d_gene: TRBD2; j_gene: TRBJ2-1; abundance: once; v_gene: TRBV20-1; CDR3nt: TGCAGTGCTATGCCACCCACTAGCGGGAGGAACAATGAGCAGTTCTTC; CDR3aa: CSAMPPTSGRNNEQFF
d_gene: -; j_gene: TRBJ2-1; abundance: -; v_gene: TRBV21-1; CDR3nt: TGTGCCAGCAGCAAACTGCTAGCGGGGACCTACAATGAGCAGTTCTTC; CDR3aa: CASSKLLAGTYNEQFF
d_gene: TRBD2; j_gene: TRBJ2-3; abundance: -; v_gene: TRBV5-6; CDR3nt: TGTGCCAGCAGCTTGGGACTAGCGGGCCTAGATACGCAGTATTTT; CDR3aa: CASSLGLAGLDTQYF
d_gene: -; j_gene: TRBJ2-3; abundance: -; v_gene: TRBV20-1; CDR3nt: TGCAGTGCTAGTCTCGCCAGCGCTAGCACAGATACGCAGTATTTT; CDR3aa: CSASLASASTDTQYF
d_gene: -; j_gene: TRBJ2-2; abundance: few; v_gene: TRBV5-1; CDR3nt: TGCGCCAGCAGCCAGCTTGTGGAGAACACCGGGGAGCTGTTTTTT; CDR3aa: CASSQLVENTGELFF
d_gene: -; j_gene: TRBJ2-1; abundance: few; v_gene: TRBV24-1; CDR3nt: TGTGCCACCAGTGATTTGTCAGGGTCCACCTACAATGAGCAGTTCTTC; CDR3aa: CATSDLSGSTYNEQFF
d_gene: -; j_gene: TRBJ1-5; abundance: -; v_gene: TRBV2; CDR3nt: TGTGCCAGCAGTGCCTTGGAGGGCGGCAATCAGCCCCAGCATTTT; CDR3aa: CASSALEGGNQPQHF
d_gene: -; j_gene: TRBJ2-5; abundance: -; v_gene: TRBV18; CDR3nt: TGTGCCAGCTCGGAATTTCAAGAGACCCAGTACTTC; CDR3aa: CASSEFQETQYF
d_gene: -; j_gene: TRBJ1-6; abundance: few; v_gene: TRBV6-4; CDR3nt: TGTGCCAGCGTGTCAGAATCACCCCTCCACTTT; CDR3aa: CASVSESPLHF
d_gene: TRBD1; j_gene: TRBJ1-4; abundance: -; v_gene: TRBV28; CDR3nt: TGTGCCAGCAGGACTCCGGGACAGGGAGGGGAAAAACTGTTTTTT; CDR3aa: CASRTPGQGGEKLFF
d_gene: -; j_gene: TRBJ2-7; abundance: -; v_gene: TRBV20-1; CDR3nt: TGCAGTGCTAGAGTGGGGGGATTTCGCTACGAGCAGTACTTC; CDR3aa: CSARVGGFRYEQYF
d_gene: TRBD2; j_gene: TRBJ2-3; abundance: -; v_gene: TRBV6-2/TRBV6-3; CDR3nt: TGTGCCAGCAAGACCGGACTAGAGGGGCCAGATACGCAGTATTTT; CDR3aa: CASKTGLEGPDTQYF
d_gene: -; j_gene: TRBJ2-1; abundance: few; v_gene: TRBV10-3; CDR3nt: TGTGCCATCAGTGGGGGACTGAGCCGGACCTACAATGAGCAGTTCTTC; CDR3aa: CAISGGLSRTYNEQFF
d_gene: -; j_gene: TRBJ1-6; abundance: many; v_gene: TRBV20-1; CDR3nt: TGCAGTGCGGGGGGGCAGGCCAATTCACCCCTCCACTTT; CDR3aa: CSAGGQANSPLHF
d_gene: -; j_gene: TRBJ1-1; abundance: -; v_gene: TRBV3-1; CDR3nt: TGTGCCAGCAGCCAAATGGTCCGGGAATCTGAAGCTTTCTTT; CDR3aa: CASSQMVRESEAFF
d_gene: -; j_gene: TRBJ2-3; abundance: few; v_gene: TRBV28; CDR3nt: TGTGCCAGCAGCACCCGCGGCGGTGGCACAGATACGCAGTATTTT; CDR3aa: CASSTRGGGTDTQYF
d_gene: -; j_gene: TRBJ2-2; abundance: few; v_gene: TRBV7-2; CDR3nt: TGTGCCAGCAGCTTAGCCTTTGGAACCGGGGAGCTGTTTTTT; CDR3aa: CASSLAFGTGELFF
d_gene: -; j_gene: TRBJ2-5; abundance: -; v_gene: TRBV11-2; CDR3nt: TGTGCCAGCAGCTTATGGAGGGAATGGGAGACCCAGTACTTC; CDR3aa: CASSLWREWETQYF
d_gene: -; j_gene: TRBJ2-7; abundance: -; v_gene: TRBV11-2; CDR3nt: TGTGCCAGCAGCTTAGTCCCCGTTTGGGCAGCCCAACCTCCCTACGAGCAGTACTTC; CDR3aa: CASSLVPVWAAQPPYEQYF
d_gene: -; j_gene: TRBJ2-7; abundance: few; v_gene: TRBV6-5; CDR3nt: TGTGCCAGCAGTTACTCGAAGTTCACTAGTACCTACGAGCAGTACTTC; CDR3aa: CASSYSKFTSTYEQYF
d_gene: -; j_gene: TRBJ2-1; abundance: -; v_gene: TRBV10-3; CDR3nt: TGTGCCATCAGTGGTGCAGCGGAGAGCTCCTACAATGAGCAGTTCTTC; CDR3aa: CAISGAAESSYNEQFF
d_gene: TRBD2; j_gene: TRBJ2-1; abundance: few; v_gene: TRBV10-3; CDR3nt: TGTGCCATCAGTGTTAGTCGGGAGGCCTACAATGAGCAGTTCTTC; CDR3aa: CAISVSREAYNEQFF
d_gene: TRBD1; j_gene: TRBJ1-5; abundance: -; v_gene: TRBV6-1; CDR3nt: TGTGCCAGCAGTAAAAACGGACAGGGGGGAAATCAGCCCCAGCATTTT; CDR3aa: CASSKNGQGGNQPQHF
d_gene: -; j_gene: TRBJ1-6; abundance: few; v_gene: TRBV18; CDR3nt: TGTGCCAGCTCACCTGGGGCACCGTATAATTCACCCCTCCACTTT; CDR3aa: CASSPGAPYNSPLHF
d_gene: TRBD1; j_gene: TRBJ2-3; abundance: -; v_gene: TRBV4-1; CDR3nt: TGCGCCAGCAGCCTCGAATCCGGGACAGGGACAGATACGCAGTATTTT; CDR3aa: CASSLESGTGTDTQYF
d_gene: -; j_gene: TRBJ1-1; abundance: many; v_gene: TRBV7-2; CDR3nt: TGTGCCAGCAGCGTTAACATCGGGGGCAGCTATGAAGCTTTCTTT; CDR3aa: CASSVNIGGSYEAFF
d_gene: TRBD2; j_gene: TRBJ2-5; abundance: -; v_gene: TRBV7-7; CDR3nt: TGTGCCAGCAGCTTAGTTCCCTACCGCGGGAGAGGTCGGGGAGAGACCCAGTACTTC; CDR3aa: CASSLVPYRGRGRGETQYF
d_gene: TRBD1; j_gene: TRBJ2-7; abundance: -; v_gene: TRBV6-2/TRBV6-3; CDR3nt: TGTGCCAGCAGTAAGGACAGGGGGTTCCTACTCTACGAGCAGTACTTC; CDR3aa: CASSKDRGFLLYEQYF
d_gene: -; j_gene: TRBJ2-7; abundance: -; v_gene: TRBV7-2; CDR3nt: TGTGCCAGCAGCTTAGGCCTCAGGACGGGCGAGCAGTACTTC; CDR3aa: CASSLGLRTGEQYF
d_gene: -; j_gene: TRBJ1-5; abundance: many; v_gene: TRBV20-1; CDR3nt: TGCAGTGCTAGAGCCACTACACTTCAGCCCCAGCATTTT; CDR3aa: CSARATTLQPQHF
d_gene: -; j_gene: TRBJ1-3; abundance: many; v_gene: TRBV6-5; CDR3nt: TGTGCCAGCAGTTACGGACGGGCGGGGGGACACTTCTCTGGAAACACCATATATTTT; CDR3aa: CASSYGRAGGHFSGNTIYF